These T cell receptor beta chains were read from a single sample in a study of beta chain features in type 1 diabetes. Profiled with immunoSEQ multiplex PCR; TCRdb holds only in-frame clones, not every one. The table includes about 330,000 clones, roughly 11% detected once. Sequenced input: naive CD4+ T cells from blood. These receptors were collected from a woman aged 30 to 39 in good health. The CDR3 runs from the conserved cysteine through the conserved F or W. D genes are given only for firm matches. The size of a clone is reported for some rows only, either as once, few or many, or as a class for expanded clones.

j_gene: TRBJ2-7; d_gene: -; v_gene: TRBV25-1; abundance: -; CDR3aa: CASDPGTGWREQYF; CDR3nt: TGTGCCAGCGACCCCGGAACAGGATGGCGCGAGCAGTACTTC
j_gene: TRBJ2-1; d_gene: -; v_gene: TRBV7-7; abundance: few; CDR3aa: CASSLTGRDPYNEQFF; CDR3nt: TGTGCTAGCAGCTTGACCGGGCGGGACCCCTACAATGAGCAGTTCTTC
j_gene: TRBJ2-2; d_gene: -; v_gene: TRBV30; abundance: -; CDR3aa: CAWSGWRANTGELFF; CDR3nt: TGTGCCTGGAGTGGGTGGAGGGCGAACACCGGGGAGCTGTTTTTT
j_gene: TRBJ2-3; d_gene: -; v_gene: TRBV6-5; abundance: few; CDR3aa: CASSRTSTSTDTQYF; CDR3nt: TGTGCCAGCAGCCGTACTAGCACCAGCACAGATACGCAGTATTTT
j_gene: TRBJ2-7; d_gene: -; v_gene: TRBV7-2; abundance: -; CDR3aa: CASSSGAYEQYF; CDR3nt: TGTGCCAGCAGCTCAGGGGCCTACGAGCAGTACTTC
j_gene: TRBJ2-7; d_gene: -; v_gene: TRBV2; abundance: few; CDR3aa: CAGTWVGGQSGYEQYF; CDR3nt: TGTGCCGGTACTTGGGTGGGGGGGCAGTCGGGTTACGAGCAGTACTTC
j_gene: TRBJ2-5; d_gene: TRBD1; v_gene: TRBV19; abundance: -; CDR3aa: CASSGATGAETQYF; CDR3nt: TGTGCCAGTAGTGGAGCGACAGGGGCGGAGACCCAGTACTTC
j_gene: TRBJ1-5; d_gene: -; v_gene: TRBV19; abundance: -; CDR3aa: CASSIALVQPQHF; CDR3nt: TGTGCCAGTAGTATAGCCCTCGTTCAGCCCCAGCATTTT
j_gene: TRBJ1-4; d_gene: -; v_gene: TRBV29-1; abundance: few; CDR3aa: CSVYLSGDEKLFF; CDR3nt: TGCAGCGTTTACCTTTCAGGGGATGAAAAACTGTTTTTT
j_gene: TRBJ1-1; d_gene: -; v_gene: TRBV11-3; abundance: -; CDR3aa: CASSLVGGAAFF; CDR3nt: TGTGCCAGCAGCTTAGTTGGAGGGGCGGCTTTCTTT